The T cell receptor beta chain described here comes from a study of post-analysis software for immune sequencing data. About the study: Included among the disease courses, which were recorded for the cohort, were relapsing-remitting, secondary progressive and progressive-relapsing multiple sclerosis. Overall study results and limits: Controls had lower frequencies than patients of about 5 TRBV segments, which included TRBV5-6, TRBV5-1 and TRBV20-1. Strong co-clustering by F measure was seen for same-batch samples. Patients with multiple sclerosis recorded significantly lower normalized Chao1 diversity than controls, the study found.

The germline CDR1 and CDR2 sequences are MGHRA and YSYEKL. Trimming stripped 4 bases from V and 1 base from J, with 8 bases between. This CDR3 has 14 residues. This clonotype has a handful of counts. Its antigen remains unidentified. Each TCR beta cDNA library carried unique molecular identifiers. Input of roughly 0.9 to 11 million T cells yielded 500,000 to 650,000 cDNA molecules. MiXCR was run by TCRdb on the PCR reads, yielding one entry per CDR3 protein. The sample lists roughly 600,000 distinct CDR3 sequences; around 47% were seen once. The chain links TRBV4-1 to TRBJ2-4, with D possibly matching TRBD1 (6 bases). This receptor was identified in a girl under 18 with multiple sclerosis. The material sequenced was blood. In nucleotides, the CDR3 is TGCGCCAGCAGCCCCGGACAGGCCAAAAACATTCAGTACTTC. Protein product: CASSPGQAKNIQYF.